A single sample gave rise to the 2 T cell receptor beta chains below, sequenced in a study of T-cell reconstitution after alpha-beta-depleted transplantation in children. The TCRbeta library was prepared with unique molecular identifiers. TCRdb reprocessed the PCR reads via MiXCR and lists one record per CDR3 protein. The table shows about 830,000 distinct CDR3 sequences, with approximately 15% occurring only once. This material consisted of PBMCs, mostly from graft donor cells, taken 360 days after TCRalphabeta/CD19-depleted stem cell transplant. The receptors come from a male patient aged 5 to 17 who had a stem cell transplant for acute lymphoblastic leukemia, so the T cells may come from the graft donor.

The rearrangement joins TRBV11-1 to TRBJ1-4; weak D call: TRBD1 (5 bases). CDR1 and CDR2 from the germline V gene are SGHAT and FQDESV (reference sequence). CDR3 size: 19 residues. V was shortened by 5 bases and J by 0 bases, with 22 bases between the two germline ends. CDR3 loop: CASSPAGGREYPTNEKLFF. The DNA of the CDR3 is TGTGCCAGCAGCCCAGCCGGCGGCAGGGAGTACCCAACTAATGAAAAACTGTTTTTT.

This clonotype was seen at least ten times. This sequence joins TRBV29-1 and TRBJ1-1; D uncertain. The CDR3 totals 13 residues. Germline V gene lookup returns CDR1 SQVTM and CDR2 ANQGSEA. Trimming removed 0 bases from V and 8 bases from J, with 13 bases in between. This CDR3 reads CSVEDHPGEEAFF. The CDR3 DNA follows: TGCAGCGTTGAAGATCACCCGGGAGAAGAAGCTTTCTTT. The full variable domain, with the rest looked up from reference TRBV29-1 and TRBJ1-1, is SAVISQKPSRDICQRGTSLTIQCQVDSQVTMMFWYRQQPGQSLTLIATANQGSEATYESGFVIDKFPISRPNLTFSTLTVSNMSPEDSSIYLCSVEDHPGEEAFFGQGTRLTVV.